One and the same sample provided the 18 T cell receptor beta chains below, sequenced in a study of CD8 T cells in Susac syndrome. When the RNA was reverse transcribed, random hexamers were used with an input of roughly 0.45 to 1 ug. Each CDR3 protein is one row after TCRdb ran MiXCR on the immunoSEQ multiplex PCR reads. This table holds about 94,000 distinct CDR3 sequences, just under 95% found once. Specimen: CD4+ T cells from PBMCs. The receptors shown here come from a human donor with Susac syndrome.

V and J are TRBV25-1 and TRBJ2-1; tentatively, D is TRBD2 (6 bases). Trimming cost V 5 bases and J 12 bases, with 11 bases left between them. The CDR3 contains 11 residues. Germline V CDR1 and CDR2: MGHDK, SYGVNS. Here the CDR3 DNA reads TGTGCCAGCAGTCCTAGGGACTTGCAGTTCTTC. Translating it yields CASSPRDLQFF.

CDR3: CSAQWRPGTDYGYTF. CDR3 nucleotide sequence: TGCAGTGCTCAGTGGAGGCCAGGGACCGACTATGGCTACACCTTC. The chain carries TRBV20-1 and TRBJ1-2, with D possibly matching TRBD1 (5 bases). There are 15 residues in the CDR3. Trimming removed 5 bases from V and 3 bases from J, with 19 bases in between. Germline V CDR1 and CDR2: DFQATT, SNEGSKA (reference sequence).

This chain connects TRBV15 to TRBJ2-7; D unresolved. The V gene's germline CDR1 is LNHNV and CDR2 YYDKDF (reference sequence). The CDR3 spans 13 residues. V lost 3 bases to trimming and J lost 2 bases, with 8 bases between them. The CDR3 is CATSSQRTYEQYF. The CDR3, as DNA: TGTGCCACCAGCAGCCAAAGAACCTACGAGCAGTACTTC. Complete variable domain (other parts from reference TRBV15 and TRBJ2-7): DAMVIQNPRYQVTQFGKPVTLSCSQTLNHNVMYWYQQKSSQAPKLLFHYYDKDFNNEADTPDNFQSRRPNTSFCFLDIRSPGLGDTAMYLCATSSQRTYEQYFGPGTRLTVT.

The chain is built from TRBV3-1 and TRBJ2-5; 7 bases line up with TRBD1. This CDR3 is built from 13 residues. CDR1 and CDR2 (germline): LGHDT, YNNKEL (reference sequence). Trimming cost V 3 bases and J 7 bases; bases outside gene matches: 5. The CDR3 nucleotides are TGTGCCAGCAGCCAGGGACAGTCAGGGACCCAGTACTTC. Protein: CASSQGQSGTQYF.

This clonotype was counted once. The chain employs TRBV28 and TRBJ2-7; D uncertain. V lost 5 bases, J lost 3 bases, and 11 bases lay in between. Germline CDR1 and CDR2: MDHEN and SYDVKM. The CDR3 is made up of 13 amino acids. CDR3 sequence reads: CASSGQAYYEQYF. The CDR3 region has the DNA TGTGCCAGCAGTGGGCAGGCATACTACGAGCAGTACTTC.

CDR3 sequence (DNA): TGCAGTGCTATGAGGGAGGCACCCGGGGAGCTGTTTTTT. Protein: CSAMREAPGELFF. This chain connects TRBV20-1 to TRBJ2-2, with D possibly TRBD2 on 6 matching bases. This CDR3 has 13 residues. The germline V gene has CDR1 DFQATT and CDR2 SNEGSKA (reference sequence). The V end was cut by 4 bases, the J end by 6 bases, with 12 bases between.

The chain uses TRBV3-1 and TRBJ1-1; 7 bases are a match to TRBD1. CDR1 is LGHDT and CDR2 is YNNKEL in the germline V gene (reference sequence). V lost 1 base to trimming and J lost 5 bases; unmatched junction nucleotides: 10. This CDR3 spans 16 amino acids. CDR3 sequence reads: CASSQALTGLGTEAFF. The CDR3 nucleotides are TGTGCCAGCAGCCAAGCCCTGACAGGGTTGGGGACTGAAGCTTTCTTT.

The chain joins TRBV14 to TRBJ2-5, with no clear D. Trimming removed 0 bases from V and 5 bases from J, with 7 bases in between. CDR3 size: 13 residues. Germline V CDR1 and CDR2: SGHDN, FVKESK. The chain's CDR3 is CASSQDLGETQYF. CDR3 DNA sequence: TGTGCCAGCAGCCAAGATTTAGGGGAGACCCAGTACTTC.

This chain joins TRBV5-1 and TRBJ2-2; 8 bases match TRBD1. The CDR3 extends over 14 amino acids. Germline CDR1 and CDR2: SGHRS and YFSETQ. V shed 4 bases, J shed 6 bases, and the junction held 5 bases outside the gene matches. Written as DNA, the CDR3 is TGCGCCAGCAGCATGACAGGGGTTCCCGGGGAGCTGTTTTTT. Protein product: CASSMTGVPGELFF. Full variable domain (rest looked up from reference TRBV5-1 and TRBJ2-2): KAGVTQTPRYLIKTRGQQVTLSCSPISGHRSVSWYQQTPGQGLQFLFEYFSETQRNKGNFPGRFSGRQFSNSRSEMNVSTLELGDSALYLCASSMTGVPGELFFGEGSRLTVL.

The rearrangement uses TRBV30 and TRBJ2-2; D might be TRBD1 or TRBD2, each matching 5 bases. Germline V gene lookup returns CDR1 GTSNPN and CDR2 SVGIG (reference sequence). Trimming took 3 bases from V and 3 from J, leaving 11 bases between them. The CDR3 is 14 residues long. The CDR3 DNA sequence: TGTGCCTGGAGAACCCAGGGACACACCGGGGAGCTGTTTTTT. This translates into CAWRTQGHTGELFF.

This chain joins TRBV30 and TRBJ2-1; D gene unclear. Germline V gene sequence: CDR1 GTSNPN, CDR2 SVGIG (reference sequence). V dropped 3 bases and J dropped 8 bases, with 8 bases sitting between them. The length of the CDR3 is 11 residues. Here the CDR3 DNA reads TGTGCCTGGAGGATCGTCGATGAGCAGTTCTTC. Amino acid sequence: CAWRIVDEQFF.

As DNA, the CDR3 is TGTGCCAGCAGAGTCGTGCACCACCTAACGCAAGAGACCCAGTACTTC. Amino acid sequence: CASRVVHHLTQETQYF. The V gene is TRBV27, the J gene TRBJ2-5; no firm D call. In germline, CDR1 is MNHEY, CDR2 SMNVEV (reference sequence). The CDR3 consists of 16 residues. Deletions cut 6 bases from V and 2 bases from J, with 19 bases between.

A word on this clonotype: The junction departs from the called germline gene at one end, perhaps through a read error. This chain connects TRBV11-2 to TRBJ2-7; 11 nucleotides agree with TRBD1. Germline CDR1 is SGHAT and CDR2 is FQNNGV. The CDR3 sequence is 16 residues long. CDR3 sequence reads: CASRDPRTGGSHEQYF. The CDR3 DNA reads as TGTGCCAGCAGGGATCCACGGACAGGGGGCTCCCACGAGCAGTACTTC.

CDR3 in DNA: TGTGCCAGCAGTGAAGCAGGGACGGCTCAGTACTTC. Translation: CASSEAGTAQYF. This rearrangement joins TRBV6-1 to TRBJ2-7; D is tentatively TRBD1 or TRBD2 (5 bases each). Trimming removed 0 bases from V and 10 bases from J, with 10 bases in between. The CDR3 covers 12 residues. Per the germline V gene, CDR1 is MNHNS and CDR2 is SASEGT.

This chain uses TRBV20-1 with TRBJ1-2; D ambiguous. The V gene's germline CDR1 is DFQATT and CDR2 SNEGSKA (reference sequence). Trimming took off 3 bases at V and 8 bases at J, with 25 bases between the two ends. The CDR3 totals 16 residues. The CDR3 reads CSARSYRDPPLSGYTF. The CDR3 nucleotides read TGCAGTGCTAGGAGCTACCGGGATCCGCCCTTGTCCGGCTACACCTTC.

The gene calls are TRBV6-4 and TRBJ1-1, with D perhaps matching TRBD1 (5 bases). V shed 4 bases and J shed 1 base, with 7 bases lying between them. The CDR3 runs 13 residues. Germline values: CDR1 MRHNA, CDR2 SNTAGT. CDR3 sequence: CASSAGPNTEAFF. Written as DNA, the CDR3 is TGTGCCAGCAGTGCAGGGCCGAACACTGAAGCTTTCTTT.

This clonotype showed up just once. J is TRBJ2-5 and V is TRBV30; weak D call: TRBD1 (5 bases). The ends were cut back, 3 bases at V and 4 bases at J, with 18 bases in the middle. Germline CDR1 reads GTSNPN; CDR2 reads SVGIG (reference sequence). CDR3 length: 15 residues. CDR3 nucleotide sequence: TGTGCCTGGAGCCACACCTCAGGGTCCCCAGAGACCCAGTACTTC. Protein sequence: CAWSHTSGSPETQYF.

This rearrangement joins TRBV14 to TRBJ2-5; a possible D gene is TRBD2 (6 bases). The CDR3 is 15 amino acids. Looked up from germline, CDR1 is SGHDN and CDR2 is FVKESK. V gave up 0 bases and J gave up 2 bases, with 10 bases separating them. In nucleotides, the CDR3 is TGTGCCAGCAGCCAAGATTACGGGGGTCAAGAGACCCAGTACTTC. Protein sequence: CASSQDYGGQETQYF.